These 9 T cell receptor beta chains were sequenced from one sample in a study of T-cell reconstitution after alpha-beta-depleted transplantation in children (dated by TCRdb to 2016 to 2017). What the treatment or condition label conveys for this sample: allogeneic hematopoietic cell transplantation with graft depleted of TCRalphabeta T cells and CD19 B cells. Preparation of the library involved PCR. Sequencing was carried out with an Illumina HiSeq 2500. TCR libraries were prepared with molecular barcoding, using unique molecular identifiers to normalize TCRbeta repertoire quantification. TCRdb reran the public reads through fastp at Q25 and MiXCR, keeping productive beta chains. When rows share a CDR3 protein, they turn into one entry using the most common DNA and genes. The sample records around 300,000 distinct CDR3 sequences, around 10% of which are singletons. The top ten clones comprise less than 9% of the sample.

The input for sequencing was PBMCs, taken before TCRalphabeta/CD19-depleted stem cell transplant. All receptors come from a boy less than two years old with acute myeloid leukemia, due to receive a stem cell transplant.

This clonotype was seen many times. The CDR3 DNA sequence: TGTGCCAACGTACAGGGGAGGAGGGAGACCCAGTACTTC. The encoded protein is CANVQGRRETQYF. V usage is TRBV2 and J usage is TRBJ2-5; D possibly corresponds to TRBD1 (7 bases). The CDR3 has 13 amino acids. Between the trimmed V and J ends, which lost 10 bases and 5 bases, there was a span of 17 bases. Looked up from germline, CDR1 is SNHLY and CDR2 is FYNNEI.

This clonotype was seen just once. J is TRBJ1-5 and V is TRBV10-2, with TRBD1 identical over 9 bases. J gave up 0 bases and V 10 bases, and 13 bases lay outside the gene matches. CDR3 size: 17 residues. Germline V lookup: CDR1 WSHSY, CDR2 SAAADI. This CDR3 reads CAILDRGQIYSNQPQHF. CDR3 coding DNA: TGCGCCATCTTGGACAGGGGTCAGATTTATAGCAATCAGCCCCAGCATTTT.

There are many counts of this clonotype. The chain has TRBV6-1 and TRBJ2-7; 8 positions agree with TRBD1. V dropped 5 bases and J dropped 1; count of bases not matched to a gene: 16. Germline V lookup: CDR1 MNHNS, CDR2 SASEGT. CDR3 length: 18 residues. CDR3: CASSRYQGAEPLSYEQYF. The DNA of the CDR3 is TGTGCCAGCAGTCGATACCAGGGGGCAGAACCCCTATCCTACGAGCAGTACTTC.

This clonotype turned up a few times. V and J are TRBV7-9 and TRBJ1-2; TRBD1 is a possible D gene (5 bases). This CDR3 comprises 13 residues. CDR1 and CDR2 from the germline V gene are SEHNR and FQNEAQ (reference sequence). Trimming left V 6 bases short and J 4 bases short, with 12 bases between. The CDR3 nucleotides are TGTGCCAGCAGAGAAACAGGAGGCTATGGCTACACCTTC. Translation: CASRETGGYGYTF.

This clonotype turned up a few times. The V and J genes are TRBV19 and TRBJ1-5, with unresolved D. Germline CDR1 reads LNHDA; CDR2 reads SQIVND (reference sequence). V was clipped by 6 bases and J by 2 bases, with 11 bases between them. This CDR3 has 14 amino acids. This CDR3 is CASRVLQGNQPQHF. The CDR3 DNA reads TGTGCCAGTAGGGTTCTGCAGGGCAATCAGCCCCAGCATTTT.

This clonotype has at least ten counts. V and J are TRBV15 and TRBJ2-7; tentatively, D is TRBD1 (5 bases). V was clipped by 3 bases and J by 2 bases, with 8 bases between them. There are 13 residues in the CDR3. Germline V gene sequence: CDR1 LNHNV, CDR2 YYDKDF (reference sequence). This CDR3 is CATSRDTTYEQYF. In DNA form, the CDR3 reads TGTGCCACCAGCAGGGACACAACCTACGAGCAGTACTTC. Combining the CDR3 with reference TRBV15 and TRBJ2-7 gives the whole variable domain DAMVIQNPRYQVTQFGKPVTLSCSQTLNHNVMYWYQQKSSQAPKLLFHYYDKDFNNEADTPDNFQSRRPNTSFCFLDIRSPGLGDTAMYLCATSRDTTYEQYFGPGTRLTVT.

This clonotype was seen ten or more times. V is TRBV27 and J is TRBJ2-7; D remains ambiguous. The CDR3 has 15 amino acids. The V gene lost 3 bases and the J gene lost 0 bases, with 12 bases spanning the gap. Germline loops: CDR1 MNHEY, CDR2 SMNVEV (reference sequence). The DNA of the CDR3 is TGTGCCAGCAGTTTGAAAGACGGAAGCTCCTACGAGCAGTACTTC. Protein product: CASSLKDGSSYEQYF.

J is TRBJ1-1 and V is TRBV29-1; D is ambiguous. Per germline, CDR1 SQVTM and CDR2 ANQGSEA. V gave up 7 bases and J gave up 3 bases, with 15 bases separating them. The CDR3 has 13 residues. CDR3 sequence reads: CSADLGRDTEAFF. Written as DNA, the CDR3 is TGCAGCGCAGATCTAGGGAGGGACACTGAAGCTTTCTTT.

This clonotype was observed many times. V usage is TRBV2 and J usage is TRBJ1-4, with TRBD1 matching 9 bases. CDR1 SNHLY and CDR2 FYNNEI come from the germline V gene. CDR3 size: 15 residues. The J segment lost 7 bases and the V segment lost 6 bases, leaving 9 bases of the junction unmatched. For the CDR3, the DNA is TGTGCCAGCAGGGGACAGGGTTTATGGTCTGAAAAACTGTTTTTT. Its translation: CASRGQGLWSEKLFF. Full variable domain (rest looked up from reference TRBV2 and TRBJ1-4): EPEVTQTPSHQVTQMGQEVILRCVPISNHLYFYWYRQILGQKVEFLVSFYNNEISEKSEIFDDQFSVERPDGSNFTLKIRSTKLEDSAMYFCASRGQGLWSEKLFFGSGTQLSVL.